The next 32 T cell receptor beta chains were all read from a single sample in a study of CXCR3-negative and CXCR3-positive naive CD8 T cells. Via 5' RACE with UMI labels, TRB cDNA libraries were prepared. Using the 5' RACE reads, TCRdb records one entry per CDR3 protein without DNA. This sample contains over 100,000 distinct CDR3 sequences. Sample: naive CXCR3- CD8+ T cells from blood. The subset denotes: CD45RO-CCR7+CD27+CD95- naive CD8+ T cells lacking CXCR3 (TNR3-). The receptors come from a human donor in good health. Some clones in this sample may be carry-over from other donors' samples.

The CDR3 spells CSDGGLAGFSDNEQFF. The chain uses TRBV29-1 and TRBJ2-1; TCRdb names TRBD2, which stays unverified in the absence of DNA. Germline V gene lookup returns CDR1 SQVTM and CDR2 ANQGSEA. There are 16 residues in the CDR3.

The chain uses TRBV4-3 and TRBJ1-6. CDR1 LGHNA and CDR2 YSLEER come from the germline V gene. There are 20 residues in the CDR3. This CDR3 is CASSQDIREGPRRNNSPLHF.

The V and J genes are TRBV6-5 and TRBJ2-7; TCRdb outputs TRBD1, but without DNA this stays unchecked. Germline V gene data show CDR1 as MNHEY and CDR2 as SVGAGI. The CDR3 contains 14 residues. CDR3 protein: CASSYSPGYYEQYF.

The chain links TRBV7-9 to TRBJ1-1. CDR3 length equals 14 residues. The V gene's germline CDR1 is SEHNR and CDR2 FQNEAQ (reference sequence). The CDR3 loop is CASSPARAGDEAFF.

V is TRBV27 and J is TRBJ2-1; TCRdb's D call of TRBD2 is untestable without DNA. This CDR3 is built from 15 residues. Germline-derived CDR1 and CDR2 are MNHEY and SMNVEV (reference sequence). The CDR3: CASKAGGLSYNEQFF.

The gene calls are TRBV7-9 and TRBJ1-6; the TRBD1 assignment by TCRdb is unverifiable without DNA. The CDR3 runs to 15 residues. Germline loops: CDR1 SEHNR, CDR2 FQNEAQ (reference sequence). This chain's CDR3 is CASSTGGQGGSPLHF.

The chain carries TRBV29-1 and TRBJ2-2; as DNA is missing, the TRBD2 call by TCRdb cannot be tested. This CDR3 comprises 13 residues. In germline, CDR1 is SQVTM, CDR2 ANQGSEA. The CDR3 protein is CSGSEVGTGELFF.

The rearrangement uses TRBV15 and TRBJ2-2; as DNA is missing, the TRBD1 call by TCRdb cannot be tested. CDR3 length: 15 residues. Germline V gives CDR1 LNHNV, CDR2 YYDKDF (reference sequence). CDR3 residues: CATSRERQSVGELFF.

The chain couples TRBV7-3 to TRBJ2-1; TCRdb reports TRBD2, a call that lacks DNA to check it against. The germline gives CDR1 SGHTA, CDR2 FQGTGA. This CDR3 is built from 15 residues. The CDR3 protein is CASSPSSASYNEQFF.

The chain uses TRBV6-2 or TRBV6-3 and TRBJ2-2; absent DNA, TCRdb's TRBD1 call cannot be checked. The CDR3 runs to 14 residues. CDR1 MNHEY and CDR2 SVGEGT come from the germline V gene. The CDR3: CASRLQGWSGELFF.

The CDR3 sequence: CASSSGQGASYEQYF. The chain employs TRBV5-1 and TRBJ2-7; the D call from TCRdb, TRBD1, cannot be confirmed without DNA. The CDR3 consists of 15 residues. Germline V gene lookup returns CDR1 SGHRS and CDR2 YFSETQ.

The rearrangement joins TRBV11-2 to TRBJ2-2. The germline V gene encodes CDR1 SGHAT and CDR2 FQNNGV. The CDR3 totals 13 residues. The CDR3 protein is CASSFPDGEELFF. Supplemented by reference TRBV11-2 and TRBJ2-2, the full variable domain reads EAGVAQSPRYKIIEKRQSVAFWCNPISGHATLYWYQQILGQGPKLLIQFQNNGVVDDSQLPKDRFSAERLKGVDSTLKIQPAKLEDSAVYLCASSFPDGEELFFGEGSRLTVL.

The chain recombines TRBV12-3 or TRBV12-4 with TRBJ2-1; TCRdb's D call, TRBD1, is unchecked because there is no DNA. The CDR3 runs to 14 residues. CDR3 sequence: CASIRDRGDNEQFF.

J is TRBJ1-5 and V is TRBV5-4. The germline V gene has CDR1 SGHNT and CDR2 YYREEE (reference sequence). The CDR3 length is 13 residues. This CDR3 is CASSLYPSEPQHF.

J is TRBJ2-7 and V is TRBV12-3 or TRBV12-4; the TCRdb call, TRBD2, lacks DNA for checking. The CDR3 is 14 residues long. The CDR3 region is CASSGTSGAYEQYF.

This chain links TRBV28 with TRBJ2-1; lacking DNA, the TRBD1 call made by TCRdb goes unchecked. The length of the CDR3 is 15 residues. Per germline, CDR1 MDHEN and CDR2 SYDVKM. CDR3 sequence: CASRKIGTADNEQFF.

The gene calls are TRBV4-3 and TRBJ2-1; TCRdb selects TRBD2, and the lack of DNA leaves this call unchecked. Germline V CDR1 and CDR2: LGHNA, YSLEER. This CDR3 region has 16 residues. This CDR3 reads CASSQEGGLHYNEQFF.

The rearrangement joins TRBV20-1 to TRBJ2-4; TCRdb indicates TRBD1, and absent DNA this call remains unverified. This CDR3 is 15 amino acids long. Per germline, CDR1 DFQATT and CDR2 SNEGSKA (reference sequence). CDR3 loop: CSARSRGGLENIQYF.

The J gene is TRBJ2-3, the V gene TRBV25-1; the TCRdb D gene call, TRBD1, has no DNA to confirm it. CDR3 length: 15 residues. CDR1 and CDR2 (germline): MGHDK, SYGVNS. CDR3 amino acids: CAQGPGQTRTDTQYF.

The chain combines TRBV9 with TRBJ1-3; TCRdb selects TRBD1, and the lack of DNA leaves this call unchecked. The V gene's germline CDR1 is SGDLS and CDR2 YYNGEE. The CDR3 runs 12 residues. CDR3 sequence: CASSVDEGTIYF.

V usage is TRBV28 and J usage is TRBJ2-7; TCRdb selects TRBD2, and the lack of DNA leaves this call unchecked. CDR1 is MDHEN and CDR2 is SYDVKM in the germline V gene. CDR3 size: 15 residues. The CDR3 sequence: CASSVTSELPYEQYF.

The rearrangement joins TRBV9 to TRBJ2-1. The CDR3 covers 17 residues. CDR1 and CDR2 (germline): SGDLS, YYNGEE. CDR3 residues: CASSSQPQGISYNEQFF.

This chain links TRBV6-1 with TRBJ2-7; TCRdb proposes TRBD1, but this gene call is untestable without DNA. Germline loops: CDR1 MNHNS, CDR2 SASEGT. CDR3 size: 15 residues. This CDR3 is CASSTDRTVSYEQYF.

V usage is TRBV20-1 and J usage is TRBJ1-2; TCRdb's D call, TRBD1, is unchecked because there is no DNA. CDR1 and CDR2 (germline): DFQATT, SNEGSKA (reference sequence). The length of the CDR3 is 14 residues. This CDR3 reads CSAKAGGLSYGYTF.

The rearrangement links TRBV4-3 to TRBJ2-1; checking the TCRdb D call of TRBD2 is not possible without DNA. Germline assignment: CDR1 LGHNA and CDR2 YSLEER. This CDR3 is 14 amino acids long. The CDR3 loop reads CASSRGTSPFEQFF.

V usage is TRBV2 and J usage is TRBJ2-2; the TCRdb call, TRBD1, lacks DNA for checking. The CDR3 has 16 amino acids. Germline assignment: CDR1 SNHLY and CDR2 FYNNEI. The CDR3 region is CAIYFSGGGGTGELFF.

V is TRBV4-3 and J is TRBJ2-7. The germline CDR1 and CDR2 sequences are LGHNA and YSLEER. There are 14 residues in the CDR3. This chain's CDR3 is CASSQGLTSYEQYF.

The genes are TRBV3-1 and TRBJ2-1. The germline V gene encodes CDR1 LGHDT and CDR2 YNNKEL (reference sequence). This CDR3 is built from 17 residues. CDR3 sequence reads: CASSPVIVGSSYNEQFF.

The J gene is TRBJ2-1, the V gene TRBV7-3. This CDR3 is 14 amino acids long. Per the germline V gene, CDR1 is SGHTA and CDR2 is FQGTGA. The CDR3: CASSPDSSYNEQFF.

The rearrangement joins TRBV14 to TRBJ2-4; TCRdb designates TRBD1, a call that cannot be tested without DNA. CDR3 length: 16 residues. Germline V CDR1 and CDR2: SGHDN, FVKESK. The CDR3 loop reads CASSPGTPLAKNIQYF.

Here the CDR3 reads CASTDLAGGRPSTDTQYF. The V and J genes are TRBV5-1 and TRBJ2-3; checking the TCRdb D call of TRBD2 is not possible without DNA. The CDR3 sequence is 18 residues long. Germline V gene data show CDR1 as SGHRS and CDR2 as YFSETQ.

The J gene is TRBJ2-7, the V gene TRBV27; as DNA is missing, the TRBD2 call by TCRdb cannot be tested. Germline lookup yields CDR1 MNHEY and CDR2 SMNVEV (reference sequence). The CDR3 runs 15 residues. The CDR3 region is CASSWTSGAHYEQYF.